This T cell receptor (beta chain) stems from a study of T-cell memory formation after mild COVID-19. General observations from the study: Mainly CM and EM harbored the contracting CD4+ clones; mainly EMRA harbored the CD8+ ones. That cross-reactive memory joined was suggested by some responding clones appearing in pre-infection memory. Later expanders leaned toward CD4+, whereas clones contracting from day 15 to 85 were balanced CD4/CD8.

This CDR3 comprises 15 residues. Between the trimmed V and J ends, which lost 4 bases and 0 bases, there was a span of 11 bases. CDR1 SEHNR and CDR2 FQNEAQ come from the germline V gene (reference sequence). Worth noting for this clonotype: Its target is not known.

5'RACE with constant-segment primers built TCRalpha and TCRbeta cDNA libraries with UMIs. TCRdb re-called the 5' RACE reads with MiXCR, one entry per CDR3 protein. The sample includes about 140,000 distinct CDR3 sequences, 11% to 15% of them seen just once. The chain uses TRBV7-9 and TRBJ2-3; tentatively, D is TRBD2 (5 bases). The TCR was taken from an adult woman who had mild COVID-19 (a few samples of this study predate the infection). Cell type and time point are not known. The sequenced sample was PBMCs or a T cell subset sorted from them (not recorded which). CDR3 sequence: CASSSWTGSTDTQYF. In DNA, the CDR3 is TGTGCCAGCAGCTCCTGGACGGGGAGCACAGATACGCAGTATTTT.